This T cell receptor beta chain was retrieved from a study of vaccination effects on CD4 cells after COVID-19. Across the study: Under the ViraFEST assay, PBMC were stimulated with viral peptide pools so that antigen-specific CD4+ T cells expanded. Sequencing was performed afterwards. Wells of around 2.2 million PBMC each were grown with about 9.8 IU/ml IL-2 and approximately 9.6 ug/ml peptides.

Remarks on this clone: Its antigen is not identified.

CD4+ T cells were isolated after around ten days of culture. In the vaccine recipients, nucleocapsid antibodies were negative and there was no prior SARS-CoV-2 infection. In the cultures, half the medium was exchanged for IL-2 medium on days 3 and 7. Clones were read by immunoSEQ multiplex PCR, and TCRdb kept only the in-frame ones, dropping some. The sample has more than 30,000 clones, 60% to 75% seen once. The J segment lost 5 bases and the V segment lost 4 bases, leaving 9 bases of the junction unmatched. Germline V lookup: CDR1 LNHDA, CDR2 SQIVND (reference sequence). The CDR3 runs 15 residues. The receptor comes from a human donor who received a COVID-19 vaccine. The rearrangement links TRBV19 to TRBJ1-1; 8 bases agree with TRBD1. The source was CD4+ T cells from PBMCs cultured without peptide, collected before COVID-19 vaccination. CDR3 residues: CASSRDRPLGTEAFF. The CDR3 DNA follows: TGTGCCAGTAGTAGGGACAGGCCTCTTGGAACTGAAGCTTTCTTT.